Following are 18 T cell receptor beta chains from one sample sequenced in a study of OX40 agonist ivuxolimab in advanced cancers. Sequencing was performed with immunoSEQ multiplex PCR; in TCRdb, only in-frame clones are kept and a portion is missing. The repertoire holds 81,000 or so clones, 75% to 95% seen once, with roughly 8.4% in the top ten. The starting material was CD4+ or CD8+ T cells sorted from blood, obtained in a trial of the OX40 agonist ivuxolimab. The origin of the receptors is an adult with an advanced solid tumor such as melanoma, head and neck, liver or kidney cancer.

The rearrangement uses TRBV5-6 and TRBJ1-6; D gene ambiguous. V was trimmed by 4 bases and J by 3 bases, leaving 2 bases between them. Germline CDR1 and CDR2: SGHDT and YYEEEE. CDR3 length equals 12 residues. The CDR3 DNA reads TGTGCCAGCAGCAACTATAATTCACCCCTCCACTTT. This gives the protein CASSNYNSPLHF.

V usage is TRBV28 and J usage is TRBJ1-1, with 8 bases fitting TRBD1. Germline loops: CDR1 MDHEN, CDR2 SYDVKM. The CDR3 extends over 13 amino acids. Trimming removed 1 base from V and 8 bases from J; junction bases left unmatched: 3. The CDR3: CASSLLQGEEAFF. CDR3 sequence (DNA): TGTGCCAGCAGTTTATTACAGGGGGAAGAAGCTTTCTTT.

The chain employs TRBV19 and TRBJ2-1; D gene unclear. Germline CDR1 is LNHDA and CDR2 is SQIVND (reference sequence). Trimming took 3 bases from V and 6 from J, leaving 15 bases between them. The CDR3 has 15 residues. The CDR3 loop is CASSIRLAVANEQFF. CDR3 nucleotide sequence: TGTGCCAGTAGTATCCGACTTGCAGTGGCCAATGAGCAGTTCTTC.

Worth noting for this clone: The sample has other DNA sequences that encode this CDR3 too. This chain connects TRBV7-3 to TRBJ2-3; 7 bases are a match to TRBD2. The CDR3 loop spans 15 amino acids. Trimming removed 0 bases from V and 3 bases from J; junction bases left unmatched: 3. Germline-derived CDR1 and CDR2 are SGHTA and FQGTGA. For the CDR3, the DNA is TGTGCCAGCAGCTTAACTGGCGGGGGTACAGATACGCAGTATTTT. It specifies CASSLTGGGTDTQYF.

The chain employs TRBV19 and TRBJ1-1, with D possibly matching TRBD1 (5 bases). The CDR3 has 16 residues. V shed 1 base and J shed 4 bases, with 16 bases lying between them. Per germline, CDR1 LNHDA and CDR2 SQIVND (reference sequence). The CDR3 region has the DNA TGTGCCAGTAGTATAGGTGCAGGGATTTACCCCACTGAAGCTTTCTTT. It yields the protein CASSIGAGIYPTEAFF.

In this sample, this clone turned up once. V usage is TRBV5-6 and J usage is TRBJ2-1; 13 bases line up with TRBD2. This CDR3 has 16 amino acids. Unmatched junction bases numbered 4, after V lost 2 bases and J lost 5 bases. Germline CDR1 SGHDT, CDR2 YYEEEE. CDR3 sequence: CASSLGLAGANNEQFF. CDR3 bases: TGTGCCAGCAGCTTAGGACTAGCGGGGGCAAACAATGAGCAGTTCTTC.

The chain links TRBV2 to TRBJ1-2; TRBD1 might be the D (5 bases). CDR3 size: 16 residues. Germline-derived CDR1 and CDR2 are SNHLY and FYNNEI. V was cut by 6 bases and J by 4 bases, with 21 bases left in between. The CDR3 here is CASSQSREGGSYGYTF. The CDR3 region has the DNA TGTGCCAGCAGCCAGAGCAGGGAGGGAGGCAGCTATGGCTACACCTTC.

The chain is built from TRBV6-6 and TRBJ2-7; D tentatively fits TRBD1 or TRBD2 (5 bases each). V lost 4 bases and J 4 bases, leaving 11 bases between the germline ends. The CDR3 covers 13 residues. The V gene's germline CDR1 is MNHNY and CDR2 SVGAGI (reference sequence). In DNA, the CDR3 is TGTGCCAGCAGTTTGGGACCCCCTTACGAGCAGTACGTC. It encodes CASSLGPPYEQYV.

The rearrangement links TRBV19 to TRBJ2-1, with TRBD2 as a possible D gene (6 bases). Germline CDR1 is LNHDA and CDR2 is SQIVND (reference sequence). The V end lost 5 bases, the J end lost 0 bases, and 11 bases lay between the germline ends. This CDR3 is 15 amino acids long. The CDR3 here is CASSWGGTSYNEQFF. The CDR3 nucleotides read TGTGCCAGTAGTTGGGGCGGGACCTCCTACAATGAGCAGTTCTTC.

This chain links TRBV4-1 with TRBJ1-5; D unclear. This CDR3 is 15 amino acids long. CDR1 and CDR2 from the germline V gene are MGHRA and YSYEKL. Trimming shortened V by 1 base and J by 2 bases, and 9 bases separated the two germline ends. The CDR3 DNA follows: TGCGCCAGCAGCCAAGGGCCCCGGGGCAATCAGCCCCAGCATTTT. Translated: CASSQGPRGNQPQHF.

The count of this clone is one. The chain recombines TRBV20-1 with TRBJ1-2, with D unresolved. The germline V and J ends were trimmed by 6 bases and 6 bases, with 11 bases remaining between them. This CDR3 is 11 amino acids long. Germline CDR1 and CDR2: DFQATT and SNEGSKA (reference sequence). CDR3 in DNA: TGCAGTGCCCCCGGGGAGAATGGCTACACCTTC. It translates to CSAPGENGYTF.

The chain recombines TRBV6-5 with TRBJ2-3, with 7 nucleotides matching TRBD2. CDR1 is MNHEY, CDR2 SVGAGI, per germline. V was pared by 10 bases and J by 7 bases, with 14 bases of the junction left unmatched. The CDR3 runs 14 residues. The CDR3 spells CAIRSGAAPYTQYF. As DNA, the CDR3 is TGTGCCATCCGGAGCGGGGCCGCCCCGTATACGCAGTATTTT.

The J gene is TRBJ2-3, the V gene TRBV4-1, with 8 positions matching TRBD2. J gave up 0 bases and V 1 base, and 3 bases lay outside the gene matches. Germline assignment: CDR1 MGHRA and CDR2 YSYEKL. The CDR3 is 16 residues long. The CDR3 loop is CASSQGTSPSTDTQYF. As DNA, the CDR3 is TGCGCCAGCAGCCAAGGGACTAGCCCAAGCACAGATACGCAGTATTTT.

This clone was recorded only once. The chain couples TRBV4-3 to TRBJ2-3, with 11 bases aligning to TRBD2. J lost 1 base, V lost 1 base, and 4 bases had no gene match. Germline V gene data show CDR1 as LGHNA and CDR2 as YSLEER. The CDR3 totals 17 residues. CDR3 loop: CASSQALAGGGTDTQYF. In DNA form, the CDR3 reads TGCGCCAGCAGCCAAGCCCTAGCGGGAGGCGGCACAGATACGCAGTATTTT.

The chain couples TRBV9 to TRBJ1-3, with D hard to call. This CDR3 has 16 residues. V lost 3 bases and J lost 4, with 17 bases in between. CDR1 is SGDLS, CDR2 YYNGEE, per germline. For the CDR3, the DNA is TGTGCCAGCAGCGCCAATCCCAGTCGAGCAGGAAACACCATATATTTT. Amino acid sequence: CASSANPSRAGNTIYF. The full variable domain, with the rest looked up from reference TRBV9 and TRBJ1-3, is DSGVTQTPKHLITATGQRVTLRCSPRSGDLSVYWYQQSLDQGLQFLIQYYNGEERAKGNILERFSAQQFPDLHSELNLSSLELGDSALYFCASSANPSRAGNTIYFGEGSWLTVV.

The genes are TRBV7-3 and TRBJ2-2, with D unclear. The CDR3 contains 13 residues. V was clipped by 5 bases and J by 2 bases, with 6 bases between them. Germline V lookup: CDR1 SGHTA, CDR2 FQGTGA. The CDR3 is CASSPGNTGELFF. Here the CDR3 DNA reads TGTGCCAGCAGCCCCGGAAACACCGGGGAGCTGTTTTTT.

The CDR3 region has the DNA TGTGCCAGTAGTATAAGGTTAGCGGGAAACCCCTCCTACAATGAGCAGTTCTTC. Translating it yields CASSIRLAGNPSYNEQFF. The V and J genes are TRBV19 and TRBJ2-1; 8 nucleotides align to TRBD2. The CDR3 totals 18 residues. Germline CDR1 reads LNHDA; CDR2 reads SQIVND (reference sequence). After removal of 2 bases from V and 0 bases from J, the junction contained 9 bases not matched to a gene.

The rearrangement uses TRBV13 and TRBJ1-1; no clear D. Trimming pared 3 bases from V and 0 bases from J, leaving 2 bases between. Germline CDR1 reads PRHDT; CDR2 reads FYEKMQ (reference sequence). The CDR3 spans 12 residues. This chain's CDR3 is CASSFLNTEAFF. In DNA, the CDR3 is TGTGCCAGCAGCTTTCTGAACACTGAAGCTTTCTTT.